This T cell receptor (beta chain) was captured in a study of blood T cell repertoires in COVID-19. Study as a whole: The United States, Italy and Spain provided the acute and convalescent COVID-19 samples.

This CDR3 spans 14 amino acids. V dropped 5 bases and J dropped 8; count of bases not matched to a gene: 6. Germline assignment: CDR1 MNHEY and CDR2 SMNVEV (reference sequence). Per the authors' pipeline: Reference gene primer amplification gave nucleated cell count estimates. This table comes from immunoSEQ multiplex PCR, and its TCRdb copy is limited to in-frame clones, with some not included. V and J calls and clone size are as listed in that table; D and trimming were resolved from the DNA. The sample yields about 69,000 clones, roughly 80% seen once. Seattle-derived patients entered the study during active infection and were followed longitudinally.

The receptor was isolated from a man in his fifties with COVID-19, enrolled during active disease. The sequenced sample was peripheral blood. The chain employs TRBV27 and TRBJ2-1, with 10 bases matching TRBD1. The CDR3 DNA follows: TGTGCCAGCAGTGCTGGGACAGGGGAGTATGAGCAGTTCTTC. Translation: CASSAGTGEYEQFF.